This TCR beta chain emerged from a study of T cells after yellow fever vaccination. Overall study findings and caveats: The presence of abundant clonotypes contaminating from the bulk population was possible in FACS-sorted repertoires. Most primary-vaccination clones recurred post-booster (roughly 96% CD4, around 88% CD8).

A 5'RACE template-switching step, the method used to make TCR cDNA, added a universal primer site and UMIs. TCRdb itself ran the 5' RACE reads through MiXCR, one entry per CDR3 protein. The sample consists of tens of thousands of distinct CDR3 sequences, approximately 6.9% of them appearing once. The CDR3 length is 13 residues. Deletions cut 5 bases from V and 6 bases from J, with 13 bases between. This clonotype was recorded at least ten times. As yet, its antigen is unknown. The sequencing used CD8+ T cells sorted from PBMCs, collected on the day of the first yellow fever vaccination. The receptor was derived from a man aged 18 to 29 who received the YFV17D yellow fever vaccine. V gene TRBV12-3 or TRBV12-4 combines with J gene TRBJ1-1; maybe TRBD1 (5 bases). CDR3 in DNA: TGTGCCAGCAGTCCCTTAGGGGACCCTGAAGCTTTCTTT. Translated: CASSPLGDPEAFF.